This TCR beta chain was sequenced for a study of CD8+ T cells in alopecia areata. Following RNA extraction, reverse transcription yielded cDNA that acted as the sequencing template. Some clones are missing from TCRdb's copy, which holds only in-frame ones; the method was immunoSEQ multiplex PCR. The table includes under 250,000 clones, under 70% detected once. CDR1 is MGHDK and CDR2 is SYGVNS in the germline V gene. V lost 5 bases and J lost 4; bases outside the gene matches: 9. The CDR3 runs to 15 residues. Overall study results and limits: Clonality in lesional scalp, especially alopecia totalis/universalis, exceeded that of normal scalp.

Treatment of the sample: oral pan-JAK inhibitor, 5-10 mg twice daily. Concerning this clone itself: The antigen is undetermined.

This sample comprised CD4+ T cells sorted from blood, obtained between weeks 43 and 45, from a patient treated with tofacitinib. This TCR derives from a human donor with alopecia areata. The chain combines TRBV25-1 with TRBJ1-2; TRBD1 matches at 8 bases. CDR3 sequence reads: CASSTRTGYGYGYTF. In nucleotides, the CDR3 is TGTGCCAGCAGTACCCGGACAGGGTATGGCTATGGCTACACCTTC.